The sequence of this TCR beta chain was determined in a study of shared clonotypes between healthy human individuals. Broader study findings: In contrast to clonotypes shared by all four donors, non-shared clonotypes had lower generation probabilities. With a few donors compared, 4.5% to 6.5% of naive CD4 clonotypes were shared.

With respect to this clone: Its antigen is as yet unknown.

Each donor was a Caucasian adult residing in Nashville, Tennessee. Per germline, CDR1 MDHEN and CDR2 SYDVKM. V was trimmed by 5 bases and J by 11 bases, leaving 9 bases between them. The CDR3 is 11 amino acids. Only in-frame clones appear in the TCRdb table, and some are missing; sequencing was by immunoSEQ multiplex PCR. The repertoire holds over a million clones, with 97% to 99% as singletons. V usage is TRBV28 and J usage is TRBJ1-4; D not certain. Sequencing input: naive CD4+ T cells sorted from blood. Subset meaning: CD45RA+ positively selected. The sequence came from a man aged 25-40 years in good health. CDR3 sequence (DNA): TGTGCCAGCAGTCCCCACTGGAAACTGTTTTTT. It specifies CASSPHWKLFF. Together with reference TRBV28 and TRBJ1-4, the CDR3 gives the full variable domain: DVKVTQSSRYLVKRTGEKVFLECVQDMDHENMFWYRQDPGLGLRLIYFSYDVKMKEKGDIPEGYSVSREKKERFSLILESASTNQTSMYLCASSPHWKLFFGSGTQLSVL.